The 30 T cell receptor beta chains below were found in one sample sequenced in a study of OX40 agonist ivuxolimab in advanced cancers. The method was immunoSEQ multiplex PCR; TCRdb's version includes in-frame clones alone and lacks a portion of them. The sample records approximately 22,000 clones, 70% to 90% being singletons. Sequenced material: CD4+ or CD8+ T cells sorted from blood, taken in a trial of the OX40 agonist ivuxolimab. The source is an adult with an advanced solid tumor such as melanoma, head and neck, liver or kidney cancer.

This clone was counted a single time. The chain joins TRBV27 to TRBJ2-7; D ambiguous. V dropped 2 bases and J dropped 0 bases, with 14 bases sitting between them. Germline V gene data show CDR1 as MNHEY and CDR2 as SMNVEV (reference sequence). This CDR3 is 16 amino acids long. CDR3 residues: CASSLGPTPSSYEQYF. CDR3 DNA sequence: TGTGCCAGCAGTTTAGGGCCCACACCGAGCTCCTACGAGCAGTACTTC.

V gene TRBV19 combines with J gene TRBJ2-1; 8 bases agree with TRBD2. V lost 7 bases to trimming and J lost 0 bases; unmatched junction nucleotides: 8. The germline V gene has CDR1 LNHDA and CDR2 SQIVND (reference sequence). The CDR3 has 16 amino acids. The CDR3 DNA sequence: TGTGCCAGTAATCTAGCGGGTCTGAGCTCCTACAATGAGCAGTTCTTC. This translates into CASNLAGLSSYNEQFF.

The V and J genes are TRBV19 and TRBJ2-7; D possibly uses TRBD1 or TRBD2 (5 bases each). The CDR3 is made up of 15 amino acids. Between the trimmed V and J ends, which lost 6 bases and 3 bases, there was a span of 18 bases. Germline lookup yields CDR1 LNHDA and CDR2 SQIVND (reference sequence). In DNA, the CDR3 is TGTGCCAGTAGGGAGACCGGGGCCGCCTACTACGAGCAGTACTTC. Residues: CASRETGAAYYEQYF.

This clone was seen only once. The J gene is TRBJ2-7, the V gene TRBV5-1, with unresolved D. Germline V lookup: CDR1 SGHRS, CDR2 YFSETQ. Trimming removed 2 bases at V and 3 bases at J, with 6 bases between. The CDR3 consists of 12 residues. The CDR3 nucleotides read TGCGCCAGCAGCTTCGCTCTCTACGAGCAGTACTTC. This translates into CASSFALYEQYF. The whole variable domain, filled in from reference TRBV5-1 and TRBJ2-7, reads KAGVTQTPRYLIKTRGQQVTLSCSPISGHRSVSWYQQTPGQGLQFLFEYFSETQRNKGNFPGRFSGRQFSNSRSEMNVSTLELGDSALYLCASSFALYEQYFGPGTRLTVT.

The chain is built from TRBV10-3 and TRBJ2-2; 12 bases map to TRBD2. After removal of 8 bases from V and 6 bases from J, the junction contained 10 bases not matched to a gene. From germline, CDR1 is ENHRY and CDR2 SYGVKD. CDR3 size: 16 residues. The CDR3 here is CAIAPRLAGESGELFF. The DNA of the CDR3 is TGTGCCATCGCACCGAGACTAGCGGGAGAGTCCGGGGAGCTGTTTTTT.

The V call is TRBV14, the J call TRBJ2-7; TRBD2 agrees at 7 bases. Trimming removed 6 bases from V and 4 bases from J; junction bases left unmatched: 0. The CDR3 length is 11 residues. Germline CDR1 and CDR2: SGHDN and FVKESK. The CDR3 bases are TGTGCCAGCAGGGGAGGGTACGAGCAGTACTTC. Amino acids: CASRGGYEQYF.

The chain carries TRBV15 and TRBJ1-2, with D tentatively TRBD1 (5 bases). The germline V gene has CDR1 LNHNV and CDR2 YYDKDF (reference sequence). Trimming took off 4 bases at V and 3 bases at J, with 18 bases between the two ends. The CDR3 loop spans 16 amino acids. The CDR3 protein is CATSTRDPEDHYGYTF. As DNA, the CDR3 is TGTGCCACCAGCACCCGGGACCCGGAGGACCACTATGGCTACACCTTC.

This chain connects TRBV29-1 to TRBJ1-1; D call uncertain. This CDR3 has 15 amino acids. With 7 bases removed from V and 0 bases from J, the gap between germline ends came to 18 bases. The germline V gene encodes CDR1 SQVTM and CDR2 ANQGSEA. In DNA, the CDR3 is TGCAGCGGACACAGTATCGGTGGGATGAACACTGAAGCTTTCTTT. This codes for CSGHSIGGMNTEAFF. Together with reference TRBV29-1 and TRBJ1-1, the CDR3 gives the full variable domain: SAVISQKPSRDICQRGTSLTIQCQVDSQVTMMFWYRQQPGQSLTLIATANQGSEATYESGFVIDKFPISRPNLTFSTLTVSNMSPEDSSIYLCSGHSIGGMNTEAFFGQGTRLTVV.

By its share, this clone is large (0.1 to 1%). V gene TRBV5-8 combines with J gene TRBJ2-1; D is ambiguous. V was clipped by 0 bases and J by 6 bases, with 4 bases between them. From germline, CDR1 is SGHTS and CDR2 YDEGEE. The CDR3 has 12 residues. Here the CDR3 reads CASSLGGNEQFF. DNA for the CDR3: TGTGCCAGCAGCTTGGGGGGCAATGAGCAGTTCTTC. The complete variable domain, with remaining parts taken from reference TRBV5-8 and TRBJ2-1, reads EAGVTQSPTHLIKTRGQQATLRCSPISGHTSVYWYQQALGLGLQFLLWYDEGEERNRGNFPPRFSGRQFPNYSSELNVNALELEDSALYLCASSLGGNEQFFGPGTRLTVL.

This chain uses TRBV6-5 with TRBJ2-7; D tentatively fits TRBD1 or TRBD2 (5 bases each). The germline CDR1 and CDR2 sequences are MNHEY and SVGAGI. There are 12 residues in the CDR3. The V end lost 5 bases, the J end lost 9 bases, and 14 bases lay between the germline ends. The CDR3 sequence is CASSGGGWGQYF. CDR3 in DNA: TGTGCCAGCAGTGGTGGGGGTTGGGGGCAGTACTTC.

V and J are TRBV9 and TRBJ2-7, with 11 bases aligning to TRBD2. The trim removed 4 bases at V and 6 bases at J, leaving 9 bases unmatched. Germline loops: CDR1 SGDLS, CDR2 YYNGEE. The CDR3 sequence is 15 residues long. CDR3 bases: TGTGCCAGCAGCCCCCTAGCGGGAGGTAGGGGCGAGCAGTACTTC. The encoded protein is CASSPLAGGRGEQYF.

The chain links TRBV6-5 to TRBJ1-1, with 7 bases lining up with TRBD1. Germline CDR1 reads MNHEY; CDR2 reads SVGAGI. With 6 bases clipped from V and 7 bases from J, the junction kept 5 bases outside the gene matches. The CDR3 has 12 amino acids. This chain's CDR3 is CASSPGTDEAFF. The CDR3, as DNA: TGTGCCAGCAGCCCCGGGACAGATGAAGCTTTCTTT.

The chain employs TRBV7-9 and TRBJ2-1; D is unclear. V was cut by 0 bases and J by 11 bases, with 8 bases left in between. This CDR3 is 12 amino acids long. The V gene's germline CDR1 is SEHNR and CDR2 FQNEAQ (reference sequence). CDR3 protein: CASSLADLKQFF. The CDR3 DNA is TGTGCCAGCAGCTTAGCTGACCTCAAGCAGTTCTTC. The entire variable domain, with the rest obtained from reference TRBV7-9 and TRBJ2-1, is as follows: DTGVSQNPRHKITKRGQNVTFRCDPISEHNRLYWYRQTLGQGPEFLTYFQNEAQLEKSRLLSDRFSAERPKGSFSTLEIQRTEQGDSAMYLCASSLADLKQFFGPGTRLTVL.

The CDR3 DNA reads TGTGCCAGTAGTCGCCTCGGGGGGACTAGCGGTAAGGAGCAGTACTTC. Translation: CASSRLGGTSGKEQYF. The genes are TRBV19 and TRBJ2-7; 11 bases are a match to TRBD2. The CDR3 runs to 16 residues. Germline CDR1 is LNHDA and CDR2 is SQIVND (reference sequence). J lost 7 bases, V lost 5 bases, and 13 bases had no gene match.

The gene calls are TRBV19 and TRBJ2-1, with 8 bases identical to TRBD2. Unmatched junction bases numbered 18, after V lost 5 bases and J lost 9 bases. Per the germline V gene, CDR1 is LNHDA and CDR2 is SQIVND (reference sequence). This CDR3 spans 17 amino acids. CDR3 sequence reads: CASSGPTSGWMGSEQFF. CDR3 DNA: TGTGCCAGTAGTGGCCCAACTAGCGGATGGATGGGAAGTGAGCAGTTCTTC.

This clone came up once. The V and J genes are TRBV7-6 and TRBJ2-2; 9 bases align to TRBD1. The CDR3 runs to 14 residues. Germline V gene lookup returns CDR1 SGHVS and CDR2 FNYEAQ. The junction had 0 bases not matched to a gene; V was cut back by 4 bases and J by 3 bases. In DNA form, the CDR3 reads TGTGCCAGCAGCTGGACAGGGGACACCGGGGAGCTGTTTTTT. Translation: CASSWTGDTGELFF.

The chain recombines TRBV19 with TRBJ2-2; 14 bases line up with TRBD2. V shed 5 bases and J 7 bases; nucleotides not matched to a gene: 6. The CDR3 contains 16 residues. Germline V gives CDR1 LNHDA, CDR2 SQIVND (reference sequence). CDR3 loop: CASSPGLAGAVGELFF. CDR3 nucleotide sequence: TGTGCCAGTAGTCCGGGACTAGCGGGAGCGGTCGGGGAGCTGTTTTTT.

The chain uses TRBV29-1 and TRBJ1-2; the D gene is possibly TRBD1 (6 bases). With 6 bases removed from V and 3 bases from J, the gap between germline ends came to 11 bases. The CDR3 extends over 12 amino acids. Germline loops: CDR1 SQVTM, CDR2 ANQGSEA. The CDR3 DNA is TGCAGCGTCGTCACAGGGTACTATGGCTACACCTTC. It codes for CSVVTGYYGYTF.

CDR3 in DNA: TGTGCCAGCAGCTCCCCTTTGCGGGACAATAACAATGAGCAGTTCTTC. This sequence encodes CASSSPLRDNNNEQFF. The chain links TRBV7-9 to TRBJ2-1; possibly TRBD1 or TRBD2 for D (6 bases each). The germline CDR1 and CDR2 sequences are SEHNR and FQNEAQ (reference sequence). CDR3 size: 16 residues. V lost 4 bases to trimming and J lost 5 bases, with 18 bases between them.

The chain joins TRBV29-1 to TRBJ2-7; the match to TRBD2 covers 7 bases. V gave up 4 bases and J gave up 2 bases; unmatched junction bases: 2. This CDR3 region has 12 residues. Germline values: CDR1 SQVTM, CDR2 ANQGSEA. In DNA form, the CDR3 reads TGCAGCGTTGGGGGGGGAACCTACGAGCAGTACTTC. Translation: CSVGGGTYEQYF.

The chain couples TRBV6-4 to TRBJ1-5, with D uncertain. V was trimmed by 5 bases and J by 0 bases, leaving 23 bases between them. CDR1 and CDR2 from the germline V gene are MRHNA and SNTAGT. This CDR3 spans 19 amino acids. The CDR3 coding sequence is TGTGCCAGCAGTTTTTTTTCCGGTAGCCAGCCATATAGCAATCAGCCCCAGCATTTT. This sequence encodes CASSFFSGSQPYSNQPQHF.

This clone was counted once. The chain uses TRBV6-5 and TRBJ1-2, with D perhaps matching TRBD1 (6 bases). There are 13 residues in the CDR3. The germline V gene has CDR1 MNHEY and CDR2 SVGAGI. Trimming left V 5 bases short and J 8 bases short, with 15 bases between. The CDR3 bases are TGTGCCAGCAGTATCGGGCAGGGGATCGGCTACACCTTC. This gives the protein CASSIGQGIGYTF.

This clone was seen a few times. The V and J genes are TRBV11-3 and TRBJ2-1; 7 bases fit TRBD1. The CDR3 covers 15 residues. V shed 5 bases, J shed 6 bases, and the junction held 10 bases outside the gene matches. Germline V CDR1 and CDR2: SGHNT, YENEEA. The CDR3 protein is CASSRGPTGSNEQFF. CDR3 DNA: TGTGCCAGCAGCAGGGGGCCAACTGGGTCCAATGAGCAGTTCTTC.

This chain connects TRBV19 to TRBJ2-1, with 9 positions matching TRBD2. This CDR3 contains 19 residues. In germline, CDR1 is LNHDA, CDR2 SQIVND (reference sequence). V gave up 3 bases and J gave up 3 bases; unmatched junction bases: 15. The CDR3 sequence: CASSIGGVAGGPGYNEQFF. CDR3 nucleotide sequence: TGTGCCAGTAGTATTGGTGGGGTGGCGGGAGGGCCTGGCTACAATGAGCAGTTCTTC.

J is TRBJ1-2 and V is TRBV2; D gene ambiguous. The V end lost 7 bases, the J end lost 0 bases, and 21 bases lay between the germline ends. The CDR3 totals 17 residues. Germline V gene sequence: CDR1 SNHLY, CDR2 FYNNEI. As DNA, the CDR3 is TGTGCCAGCAAATCGACCTTAATGACTGAAGCTAACTATGGCTACACCTTC. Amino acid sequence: CASKSTLMTEANYGYTF.

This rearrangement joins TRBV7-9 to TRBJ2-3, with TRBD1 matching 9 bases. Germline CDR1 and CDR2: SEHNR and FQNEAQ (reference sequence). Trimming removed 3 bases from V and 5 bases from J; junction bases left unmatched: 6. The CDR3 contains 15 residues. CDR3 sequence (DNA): TGTGCCAGCAGCTTGGGTACAGGGGGCAGAGATACGCAGTATTTT. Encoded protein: CASSLGTGGRDTQYF.

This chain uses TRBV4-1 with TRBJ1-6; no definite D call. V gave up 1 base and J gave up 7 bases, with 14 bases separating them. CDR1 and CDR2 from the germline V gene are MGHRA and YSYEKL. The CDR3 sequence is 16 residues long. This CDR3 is CASSQAPGGWNSPLHF. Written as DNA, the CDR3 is TGCGCCAGCAGCCAAGCCCCAGGAGGGTGGAATTCACCCCTCCACTTT.

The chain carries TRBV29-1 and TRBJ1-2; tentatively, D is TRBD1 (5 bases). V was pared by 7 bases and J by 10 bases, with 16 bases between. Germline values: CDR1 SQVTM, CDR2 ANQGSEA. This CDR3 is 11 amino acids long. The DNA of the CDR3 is TGCAGCGCTAAGGACAAATTTGCCTACACCTTC. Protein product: CSAKDKFAYTF. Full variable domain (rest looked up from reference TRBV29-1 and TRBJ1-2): SAVISQKPSRDICQRGTSLTIQCQVDSQVTMMFWYRQQPGQSLTLIATANQGSEATYESGFVIDKFPISRPNLTFSTLTVSNMSPEDSSIYLCSAKDKFAYTFGSGTRLTVV.

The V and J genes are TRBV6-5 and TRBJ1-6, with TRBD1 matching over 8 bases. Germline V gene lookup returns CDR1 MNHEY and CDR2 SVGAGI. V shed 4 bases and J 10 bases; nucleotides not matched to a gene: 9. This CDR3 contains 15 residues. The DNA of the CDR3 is TGTGCCAGCAGTTCCCCGGGACAGGTCGTGTCACCCCTCCACTTT. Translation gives CASSSPGQVVSPLHF.

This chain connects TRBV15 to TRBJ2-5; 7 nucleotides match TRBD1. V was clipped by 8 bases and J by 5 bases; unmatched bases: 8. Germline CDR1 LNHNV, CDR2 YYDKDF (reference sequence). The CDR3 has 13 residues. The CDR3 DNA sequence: TGTGCCACCCAAGACAGGGTTGGGGAGACCCAGTACTTC. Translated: CATQDRVGETQYF.